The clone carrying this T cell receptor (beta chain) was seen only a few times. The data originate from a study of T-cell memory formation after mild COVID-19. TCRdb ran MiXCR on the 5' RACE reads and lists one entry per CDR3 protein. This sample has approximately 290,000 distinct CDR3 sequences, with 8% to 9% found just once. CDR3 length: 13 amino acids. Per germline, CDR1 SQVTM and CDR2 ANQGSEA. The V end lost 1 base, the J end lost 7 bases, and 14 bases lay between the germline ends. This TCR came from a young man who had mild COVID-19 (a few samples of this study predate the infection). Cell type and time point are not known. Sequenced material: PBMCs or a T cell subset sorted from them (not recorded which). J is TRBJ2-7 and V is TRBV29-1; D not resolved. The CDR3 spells CSVEVKGLGEQYV. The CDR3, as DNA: TGCAGCGTTGAAGTGAAGGGTTTGGGTGAGCAGTACGTC.